This entry lists 13 T cell receptor beta chains sequenced from one sample in a study of blood T cell repertoires in COVID-19. Sequenced by immunoSEQ multiplex PCR; TCRdb stores in-frame clones only, minus some. The sample includes around 60,000 clones, approximately 85% of them seen just once. Sequenced sample: peripheral blood. The origin of the receptors is a man between 45 and 60 years old with active COVID-19.

The chain employs TRBV18 and TRBJ2-3; D is uncertain. The CDR3 sequence is 14 residues long. Germline CDR1 and CDR2: KGHSH and LQKENI. The V and J ends lost 5 bases and 2 bases respectively, with 11 bases between them. The CDR3 reads CASSALQNTDTQYF. CDR3 sequence (DNA): TGTGCCAGCTCAGCCCTGCAGAACACAGATACGCAGTATTTT.

This CDR3 reads CASSSRDTSYEQYF. The CDR3 coding sequence is TGTGCCAGCAGCAGCCGGGACACTTCCTACGAGCAGTACTTC. The rearrangement joins TRBV6-5 to TRBJ2-7, with D perhaps matching TRBD1 (6 bases). V dropped 6 bases and J dropped 1 base, with 13 bases sitting between them. Germline V lookup: CDR1 MNHEY, CDR2 SVGAGI. CDR3 length: 14 amino acids.

The V call is TRBV5-6, the J call TRBJ1-1; TRBD1 matches at 8 bases. The length of the CDR3 is 14 residues. V shed 1 base, J shed 6 bases, and the junction held 5 bases outside the gene matches. The V gene's germline CDR1 is SGHDT and CDR2 YYEEEE. CDR3 nucleotides: TGTGCCAGCAGCTTGTTTTCGGACAGGGCTGAAGCTTTCTTT. Amino acids: CASSLFSDRAEAFF.

The chain links TRBV12-3 or TRBV12-4 to TRBJ2-1; D may be TRBD2 (6 bases). Between the trimmed V and J ends, which lost 6 bases and 7 bases, there was a span of 10 bases. The length of the CDR3 is 12 residues. The CDR3 loop is CASSVGGNEQFF. The DNA for the CDR3 is TGTGCCAGCAGCGTCGGAGGGAATGAGCAGTTCTTC.

V is TRBV5-1 and J is TRBJ1-5, with a tentative D call TRBD1 (5 bases). This CDR3 is built from 15 residues. Trimming removed 4 bases from V and 2 bases from J, with 13 bases in between. Germline V gene data show CDR1 as SGHRS and CDR2 as YFSETQ. The CDR3 bases are TGCGCCAGCAGCCCCCAAACAGGACGCAATCAGCCCCAGCATTTT. Amino acids: CASSPQTGRNQPQHF. The variable domain in full, completed from reference TRBV5-1 and TRBJ1-5, reads KAGVTQTPRYLIKTRGQQVTLSCSPISGHRSVSWYQQTPGQGLQFLFEYFSETQRNKGNFPGRFSGRQFSNSRSEMNVSTLELGDSALYLCASSPQTGRNQPQHFGDGTRLSIL.

The V call is TRBV6-5, the J call TRBJ2-1, with 7 nucleotides matching TRBD1. CDR3 length equals 14 residues. CDR1 is MNHEY and CDR2 is SVGAGI in the germline V gene. V lost 10 bases and J lost 6; bases outside the gene matches: 12. The CDR3: CATMRGPLANEQFF. The CDR3 DNA reads TGTGCCACTATGAGGGGGCCTCTGGCCAATGAGCAGTTCTTC.

The chain uses TRBV15 and TRBJ2-5; TRBD2 agrees at 12 bases. Germline-derived CDR1 and CDR2 are LNHNV and YYDKDF (reference sequence). V shed 6 bases and J 4 bases; nucleotides not matched to a gene: 9. The CDR3 length is 16 residues. CDR3: CATSPRTSGVGETQYF. CDR3 DNA: TGTGCCACCAGTCCTAGGACTAGCGGGGTGGGAGAGACCCAGTACTTC.

The chain couples TRBV27 to TRBJ2-7; the match to TRBD2 covers 7 bases. This CDR3 has 15 residues. Germline lookup yields CDR1 MNHEY and CDR2 SMNVEV (reference sequence). V shed 2 bases, J shed 0 bases, and the junction held 4 bases outside the gene matches. CDR3 DNA sequence: TGTGCCAGCAGTTTAAGGCGGGGGTCCTCCTACGAGCAGTACTTC. Its protein is CASSLRRGSSYEQYF.

The chain carries TRBV7-2 and TRBJ1-4; TRBD1 agrees at 8 bases. In germline, CDR1 is SGHTA, CDR2 FQGNSA. This CDR3 has 14 residues. Unmatched junction bases numbered 6, after V lost 5 bases and J lost 7 bases. The CDR3 loop is CASSRLTGVEKLFF. As DNA, the CDR3 is TGTGCCAGCAGCCGTCTGACAGGGGTTGAAAAACTGTTTTTT.

This chain links TRBV4-1 with TRBJ1-1; 9 positions match TRBD1. V shed 4 bases, J shed 5 bases, and the junction held 14 bases outside the gene matches. This CDR3 has 17 amino acids. Germline values: CDR1 MGHRA, CDR2 YSYEKL. CDR3 DNA: TGCGCCAGCAGCCCTAGAGGAGGACAGGGGTCGGAGACTGAAGCTTTCTTT. This translates into CASSPRGGQGSETEAFF.

This chain joins TRBV6-2 or TRBV6-3 and TRBJ1-2; no clear D gene. The V end was cut by 6 bases, the J end by 4 bases, with 12 bases between. Germline CDR1 reads MNHEY; CDR2 reads SVGEGT. The CDR3 runs 13 residues. The DNA of the CDR3 is TGTGCCAGCAGCCCCCAGGCTATCTATGGCTACACCTTC. Translating it yields CASSPQAIYGYTF.

J is TRBJ1-5 and V is TRBV2, with a tentative D call TRBD1 (5 bases). V lost 6 bases and J lost 4, with 10 bases in between. The germline V gene encodes CDR1 SNHLY and CDR2 FYNNEI. This CDR3 has 13 residues. The CDR3: CASRGLGNQPQHF. CDR3 in DNA: TGTGCCAGCAGGGGGCTAGGGAATCAGCCCCAGCATTTT.

The V call is TRBV30, the J call TRBJ2-2, with a tentative D call TRBD1 (5 bases). The CDR3 is 13 residues long. Germline-derived CDR1 and CDR2 are GTSNPN and SVGIG (reference sequence). V was trimmed by 3 bases and J by 8 bases, leaving 13 bases between them. CDR3 region: CAWRGEFGGELFF. CDR3 sequence (DNA): TGTGCCTGGAGAGGGGAATTTGGGGGGGAGCTGTTTTTT.